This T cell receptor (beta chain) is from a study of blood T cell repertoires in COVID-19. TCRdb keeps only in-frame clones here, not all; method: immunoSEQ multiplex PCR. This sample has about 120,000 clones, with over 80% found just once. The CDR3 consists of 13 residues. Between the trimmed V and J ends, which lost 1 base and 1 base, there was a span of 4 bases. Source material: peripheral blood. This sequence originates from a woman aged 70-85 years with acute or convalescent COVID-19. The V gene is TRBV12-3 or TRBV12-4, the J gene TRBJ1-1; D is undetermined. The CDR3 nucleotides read TGTGCCAGCAGTTTAGGCAGGAACACTGAAGCTTTCTTT. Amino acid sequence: CASSLGRNTEAFF.